This entry lists 23 T cell receptor beta chains sequenced from one sample in a study of cytomegalovirus exposure and HLA in healthy donors. The repertoire was sequenced with immunoSEQ multiplex PCR; TCRdb's copy has only in-frame clones and lacks some. The sample gives about 170,000 clones, roughly 90% of which show up once; 4.5% to 7% is in the top ten. Source material: PBMCs. The receptors come from a woman in her thirties in good health and CMV-seronegative.

V and J are TRBV19 and TRBJ2-2; D ambiguous. Trimming shortened V by 1 base and J by 4 bases, and 7 bases separated the two germline ends. Germline V lookup: CDR1 LNHDA, CDR2 SQIVND (reference sequence). The CDR3 runs to 14 residues. The DNA for the CDR3 is TGTGCCAGTAGTATAGGACCTAGCACCGGGGAGCTGTTTTTT. This encodes CASSIGPSTGELFF. The full variable domain, rest sourced from reference TRBV19 and TRBJ2-2, is DGGITQSPKYLFRKEGQNVTLSCEQNLNHDAMYWYRQDPGQGLRLIYYSQIVNDFQKGDIAEGYSVSREKKESFPLTVTSAQKNPTAFYLCASSIGPSTGELFFGEGSRLTVL.

This clone was observed a handful of times. V gene TRBV7-2 combines with J gene TRBJ2-7; a weak D match, TRBD1 (5 bases). In germline, CDR1 is SGHTA, CDR2 FQGNSA. The V gene lost 6 bases and the J gene lost 0 bases, with 15 bases spanning the gap. This CDR3 contains 15 residues. The DNA of the CDR3 is TGTGCCAGCAGTTACTGGGGCGGACCCTCCTACGAGCAGTACTTC. It yields the protein CASSYWGGPSYEQYF. The variable domain in full, with the rest retrieved from reference TRBV7-2 and TRBJ2-7, is GAGVSQSPSNKVTEKGKDVELRCDPISGHTALYWYRQSLGQGLEFLIYFQGNSAPDKSGLPSDRFSAERTGGSVSTLTIQRTQQEDSAVYLCASSYWGGPSYEQYFGPGTRLTVT.

J is TRBJ2-7 and V is TRBV6-1; maybe TRBD2 (6 bases). Germline CDR1 is MNHNS and CDR2 is SASEGT. V lost 7 bases, J lost 2 bases, and 15 bases lay in between. CDR3 length equals 14 residues. The CDR3 DNA follows: TGTGCCAGCAAACGGGAGCCTCCGGCCTACGAGCAGTACTTC. Protein sequence: CASKREPPAYEQYF.

The genes are TRBV2 and TRBJ1-1; D remains unclear. This CDR3 is built from 14 residues. CDR1 is SNHLY, CDR2 FYNNEI, per germline. The V gene lost 7 bases and the J gene lost 0 bases, with 12 bases spanning the gap. The CDR3 bases are TGTGCCAGCAATAGTGCTTTGCTGAACACTGAAGCTTTCTTT. Translation gives CASNSALLNTEAFF.

This rearrangement joins TRBV2 to TRBJ1-1, with D hard to call. V lost 3 bases and J lost 6, with 5 bases in between. The CDR3 is 11 residues long. Germline assignment: CDR1 SNHLY and CDR2 FYNNEI. CDR3 sequence reads: CASSEGSEAFF. The CDR3 nucleotides read TGTGCCAGCAGTGAGGGTTCTGAAGCTTTCTTT.

Only one count was recorded for this clone. Other DNA sequences in the sample encode the same CDR3. This chain links TRBV10-3 with TRBJ2-7; a possible D gene is TRBD1 (5 bases). CDR1 and CDR2 (germline): ENHRY, SYGVKD. CDR3 length: 12 residues. The V gene lost 3 bases and the J gene lost 3 bases, with 6 bases spanning the gap. The CDR3 DNA reads as TGTGCCATCAGTGAAACAGGCTACGAGCAGTACTTC. Encoded protein: CAISETGYEQYF.

CDR3 in DNA: TGCGCCAGCAGCCAACACACTACGACCACGGCGCAGTATGGCTACACCTTC. This encodes CASSQHTTTTAQYGYTF. This chain joins TRBV4-1 and TRBJ1-2; no clear D gene. The germline CDR1 and CDR2 sequences are MGHRA and YSYEKL. Deletions cut 2 bases from V and 5 bases from J, with 21 bases between. This CDR3 comprises 17 residues.

The chain employs TRBV20-1 and TRBJ1-1; D perhaps matches TRBD1 (5 bases). The CDR3 has 11 residues. With 6 bases removed from V and 11 bases from J, the gap between germline ends came to 16 bases. Germline-derived CDR1 and CDR2 are DFQATT and SNEGSKA (reference sequence). The CDR3 nucleotides read TGCAGTGCCAGCCTTTTGGGGGTCGCTTTCTTT. It is translated as CSASLLGVAFF.

This clone was detected only a few times. CDR3 in amino acids: CASSETQGIRTEAFF. The CDR3, as DNA: TGCGCCAGCAGCGAGACACAGGGGATTCGCACTGAAGCTTTCTTT. The chain couples TRBV4-1 to TRBJ1-1; 7 bases are a match to TRBD1. The CDR3 has 15 residues. After removal of 5 bases from V and 4 bases from J, the junction contained 10 bases not matched to a gene. The germline CDR1 and CDR2 sequences are MGHRA and YSYEKL.

The CDR3 nucleotides are TGCAGCGTTGTAAGGCAGGGGGCTTATCCAGAAGCTTTCTTT. It specifies CSVVRQGAYPEAFF. The chain carries TRBV29-1 and TRBJ1-1; 8 bases agree with TRBD1. Trimming took 4 bases from V and 8 from J; bases not matched to a gene: 12. Germline V gives CDR1 SQVTM, CDR2 ANQGSEA. The CDR3 consists of 14 residues.

V is TRBV7-2 and J is TRBJ1-2; the D gene is possibly TRBD1 (6 bases). Trimming removed 5 bases from V and 7 bases from J, with 14 bases in between. Germline V gives CDR1 SGHTA, CDR2 FQGNSA. This CDR3 spans 13 amino acids. CDR3 coding DNA: TGTGCCAGCAGCGGTCAGGGGAGCGGTGGCTACACCTTC. Its protein is CASSGQGSGGYTF.

This clone was detected once. This chain uses TRBV6-1 with TRBJ2-7, with TRBD1 as a possible D gene (6 bases). The CDR3 extends over 14 amino acids. V was shortened by 5 bases and J by 2 bases, with 13 bases between the two germline ends. Per germline, CDR1 MNHNS and CDR2 SASEGT. CDR3 loop: CASSFGQGTYEQYF. DNA of the CDR3: TGTGCCAGCAGTTTCGGTCAGGGGACCTACGAGCAGTACTTC.

V usage is TRBV7-6 and J usage is TRBJ1-2; D remains unclear. CDR1 is SGHVS, CDR2 FNYEAQ, per germline. CDR3 size: 13 residues. The ends were cut back, 4 bases at V and 4 bases at J, with 10 bases in the middle. The DNA of the CDR3 is TGTGCCAGCAGCTCCGCTGGGAGCTATGGCTACACCTTC. This sequence encodes CASSSAGSYGYTF.

The rearrangement uses TRBV7-9 and TRBJ2-1; 8 nucleotides align to TRBD1. Trimming cost V 2 bases and J 8 bases; bases outside gene matches: 5. The CDR3 covers 14 residues. CDR1 SEHNR and CDR2 FQNEAQ come from the germline V gene (reference sequence). The CDR3 here is CASSLQGARDEQFF. DNA of the CDR3: TGTGCCAGCAGCTTACAGGGGGCACGGGATGAGCAGTTCTTC.

The chain is built from TRBV9 and TRBJ1-2; perhaps TRBD1 as D (6 bases). The CDR3 sequence is 15 residues long. CDR1 SGDLS and CDR2 YYNGEE come from the germline V gene. Trimming took off 0 bases at V and 3 bases at J, with 12 bases between the two ends. The CDR3: CASSVVRGADYGYTF. CDR3 DNA sequence: TGTGCCAGCAGCGTAGTTCGGGGGGCAGACTATGGCTACACCTTC.

V usage is TRBV6-5 and J usage is TRBJ2-3; perhaps TRBD2 as D (6 bases). This CDR3 contains 13 residues. V was cut by 6 bases and J by 4 bases, with 11 bases left in between. Germline V gene sequence: CDR1 MNHEY, CDR2 SVGAGI. In DNA form, the CDR3 reads TGTGCCAGCAGACGGGGGAAGGCAGATACGCAGTATTTT. Its protein is CASRRGKADTQYF.

The rearrangement links TRBV4-3 to TRBJ2-5; D possibly corresponds to TRBD1 (5 bases). Trimming took 0 bases from V and 5 from J, leaving 16 bases between them. CDR1 and CDR2 from the germline V gene are LGHNA and YSLEER. The CDR3 runs 16 residues. CDR3 residues: CASSQERERGWETQYF. The CDR3 DNA reads as TGCGCCAGCAGCCAAGAAAGAGAAAGGGGCTGGGAGACCCAGTACTTC.

The chain joins TRBV5-1 to TRBJ2-1, with unresolved D. This CDR3 has 17 residues. Trimming stripped 0 bases from V and 2 bases from J, with 15 bases between. Germline values: CDR1 SGHRS, CDR2 YFSETQ. DNA for the CDR3: TGCGCCAGCAGCTTGGCGGTGGGTAAAAGCACCTACAATGAGCAGTTCTTC. Residues: CASSLAVGKSTYNEQFF.

Only a few counts were recorded for this clone. This chain joins TRBV25-1 and TRBJ1-1; a weak D match, TRBD1 (6 bases). This CDR3 spans 15 amino acids. CDR1 and CDR2 from the germline V gene are MGHDK and SYGVNS. V was cut by 5 bases and J by 5 bases, with 18 bases left in between. DNA of the CDR3: TGTGCCAGCAGTCCCCACGGGGGGCGCGGGACTGAAGCTTTCTTT. Amino acids: CASSPHGGRGTEAFF.

The sample holds many counts of this clone. The V gene is TRBV6-4, the J gene TRBJ2-2, with 9 positions matching TRBD2. Germline CDR1 MRHNA, CDR2 SNTAGT. The CDR3 extends over 15 amino acids. The V segment lost 4 bases and the J segment 3 bases; nucleotides outside the gene matches: 3. CDR3: CASSGIAGDTGELFF. The CDR3 nucleotides are TGTGCCAGCAGTGGTATAGCGGGGGACACCGGGGAGCTGTTTTTT.

About this clone itself: Germline and junction disagree at one end, which may indicate a read error. CDR3 sequence reads: CASSLAGFASAYNEQFF. The CDR3 DNA sequence: TGTGCCAGCAGCCTAGCGGGGTTTGCGTCTGCCTACAATGAGCAGTTCTTC. The chain is built from TRBV7-8 and TRBJ2-1; 9 bases are a match to TRBD2. This CDR3 region has 17 residues. Germline V lookup: CDR1 SGHVS, CDR2 FQNEAQ.

The chain uses TRBV19 and TRBJ1-1; no clear D gene. Germline V gene lookup returns CDR1 LNHDA and CDR2 SQIVND (reference sequence). V was clipped by 8 bases and J by 0 bases, with 10 bases between them. There are 13 residues in the CDR3. CDR3 DNA sequence: TGTGCCAGTCGCCAAACGGTGAACACTGAAGCTTTCTTT. This gives the protein CASRQTVNTEAFF.

The count of this clone is one. The chain recombines TRBV1 with TRBJ2-3; TRBD1 reflects the table's D call only, with no check against the DNA. TRBV1 is recorded as a pseudogene. CDR3 size: 15 residues. The CDR3 DNA is TGCACCAGCAGCCATGAGGGCCGACAGGCAGATACGCAGTATTTT. Its translation is CTSSHEGRQADTQYF.